The 17 T cell receptor beta chains reported below all come from one sample, sequenced in a study of blood T cell repertoires in COVID-19. The protocol was immunoSEQ multiplex PCR, while the TCRdb copy is restricted to in-frame clones and leaves out a portion. The repertoire holds about 90,000 clones, about 80% seen once, with about 9.3% in the top ten. Sample: peripheral blood. Receptors originate from a woman aged 70-85 years with acute or convalescent COVID-19.

The chain's CDR3 is CASSPPGGGVYGYTF. CDR3 sequence (DNA): TGTGCCAGCAGCCCGCCAGGGGGCGGGGTCTATGGCTACACCTTC. The chain employs TRBV7-2 and TRBJ1-2, with 8 bases that match TRBD1. This CDR3 spans 15 amino acids. Per the germline V gene, CDR1 is SGHTA and CDR2 is FQGNSA. V gave up 5 bases and J gave up 4 bases; unmatched junction bases: 9.

This clone was found once. The chain combines TRBV5-1 with TRBJ1-2, with unresolved D. Germline CDR1 SGHRS, CDR2 YFSETQ. This CDR3 has 12 residues. The germline V and J ends were trimmed by 3 bases and 8 bases, with 11 bases remaining between them. CDR3 region: CASSSGSVGYTF. The CDR3 DNA is TGCGCCAGCAGCTCGGGTTCCGTGGGCTACACCTTC.

V gene TRBV3-1 (or the pseudogene TRBV3-2) combines with J gene TRBJ2-7; 9 nucleotides match TRBD2. Germline-derived CDR1 and CDR2 are LGHDT and YNNKEL (reference sequence). Germline trimming cut 1 base from V and 5 bases from J; bases unmatched to any gene: 6. The CDR3 spans 15 residues. In DNA, the CDR3 is TGTGCCAGCAGCCAAGCCGGAGCGGGAGGCCACGAGCAGTACTTC. Translation gives CASSQAGAGGHEQYF.

The V gene is TRBV28, the J gene TRBJ2-6; maybe TRBD2 (5 bases). This CDR3 comprises 16 residues. The germline V and J ends were trimmed by 5 bases and 2 bases, with 13 bases remaining between them. From germline, CDR1 is MDHEN and CDR2 SYDVKM. The CDR3 DNA reads TGTGCCAGCAGTCCCCGGACTCCCCCTGGGGCCAACGTCCTGACTTTC. Protein: CASSPRTPPGANVLTF.

This chain uses TRBV24-1 with TRBJ1-6; a possible D gene is TRBD1 (6 bases). V lost 9 bases and J 4 bases, leaving 21 bases between the germline ends. The germline V gene has CDR1 KGHDR and CDR2 SFDVKD. There are 17 residues in the CDR3. This CDR3 reads CATLPSHSGQYNSPLHF. The CDR3 region has the DNA TGTGCCACCCTACCCTCTCATTCGGGACAATATAATTCACCCCTCCACTTT.

The chain joins TRBV6-5 to TRBJ1-2; D not resolved. The CDR3 has 13 residues. V was pared by 1 base and J by 8 bases, with 11 bases between. Per germline, CDR1 MNHEY and CDR2 SVGAGI. CDR3 protein: CASSYYGSRGYTF. CDR3 in DNA: TGTGCCAGCAGTTACTATGGATCGCGGGGCTACACCTTC.

V and J are TRBV4-1 and TRBJ2-7, with TRBD2 matching 14 bases. This CDR3 has 16 amino acids. V trimming: 3 bases; J trimming: 7 bases; junction bases outside the gene matches: 8. CDR1 is MGHRA and CDR2 is YSYEKL in the germline V gene. The DNA for the CDR3 is TGCGCCAGCAGCCAGACGGGACTAGCGGGAGTGAGAGAGCAGTACTTC. Amino acids: CASSQTGLAGVREQYF.

The chain employs TRBV4-1 and TRBJ2-3; 7 nucleotides agree with TRBD1. Per the germline V gene, CDR1 is MGHRA and CDR2 is YSYEKL. The V segment lost 4 bases and the J segment 2 bases; nucleotides outside the gene matches: 9. CDR3 length: 16 amino acids. The CDR3, as DNA: TGCGCCAGCAGCCTGACCGACAGGGCCCTCACAGATACGCAGTATTTT. This translates into CASSLTDRALTDTQYF.

The chain employs TRBV2 and TRBJ1-2, with 7 bases identical to TRBD1. Germline V gene data show CDR1 as SNHLY and CDR2 as FYNNEI. V lost 4 bases and J lost 6; bases outside the gene matches: 8. The CDR3 runs 14 residues. In nucleotides, the CDR3 is TGTGCCAGCAGTGGAAGTAGGACAGGCGATGGCTACACCTTC. It specifies CASSGSRTGDGYTF.

The J gene is TRBJ1-2, the V gene TRBV11-2, with a possible D match to TRBD1 (5 bases). The germline V gene has CDR1 SGHAT and CDR2 FQNNGV. The CDR3 totals 14 residues. V gave up 5 bases and J gave up 8 bases, with 18 bases separating them. CDR3: CASSPPKGLGGYTF. Written as DNA, the CDR3 is TGTGCCAGCAGCCCCCCAAAGGGGCTCGGAGGCTACACCTTC. Full variable domain (rest looked up from reference TRBV11-2 and TRBJ1-2): EAGVAQSPRYKIIEKRQSVAFWCNPISGHATLYWYQQILGQGPKLLIQFQNNGVVDDSQLPKDRFSAERLKGVDSTLKIQPAKLEDSAVYLCASSPPKGLGGYTFGSGTRLTVV.

The chain uses TRBV2 and TRBJ1-2; possible D gene TRBD1, 6 bases. The CDR3 extends over 14 amino acids. V dropped 5 bases and J dropped 2 bases, with 12 bases sitting between them. CDR1 and CDR2 (germline): SNHLY, FYNNEI. The CDR3 nucleotides read TGTGCCAGCAGTAAACAGGGTGAGAACTATGGCTACACCTTC. Translation: CASSKQGENYGYTF.

This rearrangement joins TRBV6-5 to TRBJ2-7, with a possible D match to TRBD1 (6 bases). V dropped 0 bases and J dropped 5 bases, with 14 bases sitting between them. The CDR3 length is 15 residues. Germline CDR1 is MNHEY and CDR2 is SVGAGI. DNA for the CDR3: TGTGCCAGCAGTTACTCGACAGGTATGGTCCACGAGCAGTACTTC. It encodes CASSYSTGMVHEQYF.

Notes on this clone: The junction and the germline gene differ at one end; a read error may be behind it. The CDR3 sequence is CAGSLGLASYNEQFF. As DNA, the CDR3 is TGTGCCGGCAGCTTGGGACTAGCCTCCTACAATGAGCAGTTCTTC. V and J are TRBV11-3 and TRBJ2-1; 9 nucleotides line up with TRBD2. CDR3 length: 15 residues. The germline V gene has CDR1 SGHNT and CDR2 YENEEA.

The genes are TRBV7-7 and TRBJ2-3; the match to TRBD2 covers 9 bases. After removal of 6 bases from V and 6 bases from J, the junction contained 4 bases not matched to a gene. The CDR3 contains 13 residues. Germline V gene data show CDR1 as SSHAT and CDR2 as FNYEAQ (reference sequence). The CDR3 nucleotides are TGTGCCAGCAGTCTTAGCGGGAGCGATACGCAGTATTTT. Amino acid sequence: CASSLSGSDTQYF.

This chain uses TRBV6-6 with TRBJ2-7; 12 bases line up with TRBD1. The junction had 7 bases not matched to a gene; V was cut back by 6 bases and J by 4 bases. The CDR3 has 15 amino acids. From germline, CDR1 is MNHNY and CDR2 SVGAGI (reference sequence). The CDR3 loop reads CASSRDRGLRYEQYF. The CDR3 DNA reads as TGTGCCAGCAGCCGGGACAGGGGGCTCCGGTACGAGCAGTACTTC.

The V and J genes are TRBV6-5 and TRBJ1-5; D ambiguous. This CDR3 has 14 amino acids. The V gene lost 8 bases and the J gene lost 7 bases, with 18 bases spanning the gap. Germline values: CDR1 MNHEY, CDR2 SVGAGI. CDR3 nucleotides: TGTGCCAGCGCTGAGAACAGAGGGCCCCAGCCCCAGCATTTT. As protein: CASAENRGPQPQHF.

The sample holds one count of this clone. The chain combines TRBV11-1 with TRBJ1-1; 9 bases align to TRBD1. Germline CDR1 and CDR2: SGHAT and FQDESV (reference sequence). The CDR3 contains 14 residues. V was clipped by 2 bases and J by 4 bases; unmatched bases: 2. CDR3 region: CASSLHRGPTEAFF. The DNA for the CDR3 is TGTGCCAGCAGCTTACACAGGGGGCCCACTGAAGCTTTCTTT.